This T cell receptor beta chain was observed in a study of early T cells in non-severe SARS-CoV-2 infection. Looking at the study overall: Sequenced bulk RNA came from whole blood that was unsorted, and chains were unpaired. Study findings and constraints: Matching against VDJdb likely underestimated virus-specific expansions, favoring anti-spike CD8.

This clonotype was counted at least ten times. Its antigen is currently unknown. cDNA molecules, individually, were tagged with unique molecular identifiers. One entry per CDR3 protein, called by TCRdb with MiXCR from the 5' RACE reads. The sample shows approximately 90,000 distinct CDR3 sequences, approximately 12% of them seen only once. Trimming stripped 5 bases from V and 4 bases from J, with 9 bases between. The CDR3 runs to 13 residues. Germline V gene data show CDR1 as SEHNR and CDR2 as FQNEAQ (reference sequence). The source was whole blood, collected at baseline. This sequence was found in an adult who was a healthcare worker with PCR-confirmed SARS-CoV-2 infection or an uninfected control (not recorded which). The rearrangement uses TRBV7-9 and TRBJ2-1; a weak D match, TRBD1 (6 bases). As DNA, the CDR3 is TGTGCCAGCAGCCCTGGACAGTACAATGAGCAGTTCTTC. Amino acids: CASSPGQYNEQFF.